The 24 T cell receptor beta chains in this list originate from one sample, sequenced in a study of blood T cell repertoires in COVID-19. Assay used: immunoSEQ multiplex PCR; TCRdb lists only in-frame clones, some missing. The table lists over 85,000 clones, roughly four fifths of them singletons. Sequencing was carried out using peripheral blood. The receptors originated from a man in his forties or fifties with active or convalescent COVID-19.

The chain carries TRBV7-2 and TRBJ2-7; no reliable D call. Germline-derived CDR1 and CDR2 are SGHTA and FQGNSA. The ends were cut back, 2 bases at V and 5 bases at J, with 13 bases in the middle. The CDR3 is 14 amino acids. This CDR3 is CASSLRNGADEQYF. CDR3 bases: TGTGCCAGCAGCTTAAGAAACGGTGCCGACGAGCAGTACTTC.

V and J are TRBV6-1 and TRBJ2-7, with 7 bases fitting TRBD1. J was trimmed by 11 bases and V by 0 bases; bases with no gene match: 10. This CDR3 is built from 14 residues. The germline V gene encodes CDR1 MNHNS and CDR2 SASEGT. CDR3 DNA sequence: TGTGCCAGCAGTGAAGCGCCCCAGACAGGGAATAAGTACTTC. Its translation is CASSEAPQTGNKYF.

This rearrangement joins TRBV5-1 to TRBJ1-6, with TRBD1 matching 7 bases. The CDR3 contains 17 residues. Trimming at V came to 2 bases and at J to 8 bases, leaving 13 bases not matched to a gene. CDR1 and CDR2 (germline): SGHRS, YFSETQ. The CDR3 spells CASSLALLRGVDSPLHF. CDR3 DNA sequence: TGCGCCAGCAGCTTAGCATTACTCAGGGGGGTGGATTCACCCCTCCACTTT.

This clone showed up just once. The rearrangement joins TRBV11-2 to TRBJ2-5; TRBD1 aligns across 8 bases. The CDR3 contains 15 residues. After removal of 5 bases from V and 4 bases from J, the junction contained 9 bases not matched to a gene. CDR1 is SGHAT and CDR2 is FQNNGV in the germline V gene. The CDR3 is CASSPGDRNTETQYF. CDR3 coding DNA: TGTGCCAGCAGCCCTGGGGACAGGAATACAGAGACCCAGTACTTC. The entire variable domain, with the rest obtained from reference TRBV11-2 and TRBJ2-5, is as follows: EAGVAQSPRYKIIEKRQSVAFWCNPISGHATLYWYQQILGQGPKLLIQFQNNGVVDDSQLPKDRFSAERLKGVDSTLKIQPAKLEDSAVYLCASSPGDRNTETQYFGPGTRLLVL.

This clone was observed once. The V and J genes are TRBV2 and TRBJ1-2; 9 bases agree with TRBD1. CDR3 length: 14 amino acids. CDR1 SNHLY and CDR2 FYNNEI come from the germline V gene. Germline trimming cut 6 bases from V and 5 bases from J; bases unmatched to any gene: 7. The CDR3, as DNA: TGTGCCAGCAGCTTACAGGGGGCAAAGTATGGCTACACCTTC. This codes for CASSLQGAKYGYTF.

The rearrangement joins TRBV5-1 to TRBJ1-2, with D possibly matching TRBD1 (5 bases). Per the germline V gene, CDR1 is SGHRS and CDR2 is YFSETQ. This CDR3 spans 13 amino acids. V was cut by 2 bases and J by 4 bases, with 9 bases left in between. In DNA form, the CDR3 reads TGCGCCAGCAGCTTTACAGACAGCTATGGCTACACCTTC. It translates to CASSFTDSYGYTF.

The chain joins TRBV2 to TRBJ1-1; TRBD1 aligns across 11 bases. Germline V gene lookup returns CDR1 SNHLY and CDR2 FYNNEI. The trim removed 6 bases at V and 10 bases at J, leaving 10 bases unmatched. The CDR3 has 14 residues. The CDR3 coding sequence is TGTGCCAGCAGGGGGATGGGGACAGGGGGTTTAGCTTTCTTT. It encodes CASRGMGTGGLAFF.

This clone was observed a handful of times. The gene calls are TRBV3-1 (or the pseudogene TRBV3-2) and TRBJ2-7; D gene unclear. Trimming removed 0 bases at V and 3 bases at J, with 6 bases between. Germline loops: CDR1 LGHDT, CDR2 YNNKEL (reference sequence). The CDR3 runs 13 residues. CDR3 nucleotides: TGTGCCAGCAGCCAAGATCCGGTCTACGAGCAGTACTTC. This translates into CASSQDPVYEQYF.

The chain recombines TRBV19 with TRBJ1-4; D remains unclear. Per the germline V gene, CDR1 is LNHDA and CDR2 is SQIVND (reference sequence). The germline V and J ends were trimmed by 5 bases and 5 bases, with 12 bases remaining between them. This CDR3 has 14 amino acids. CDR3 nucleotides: TGTGCCAGTAGTCCCGGACGGGAGAATGAAAAACTGTTTTTT. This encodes CASSPGRENEKLFF. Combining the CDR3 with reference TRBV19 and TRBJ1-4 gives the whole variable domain DGGITQSPKYLFRKEGQNVTLSCEQNLNHDAMYWYRQDPGQGLRLIYYSQIVNDFQKGDIAEGYSVSREKKESFPLTVTSAQKNPTAFYLCASSPGRENEKLFFGSGTQLSVL.

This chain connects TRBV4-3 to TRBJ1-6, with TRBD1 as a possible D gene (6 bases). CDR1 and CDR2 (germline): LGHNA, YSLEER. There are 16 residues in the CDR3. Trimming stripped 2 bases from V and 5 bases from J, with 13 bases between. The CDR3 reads CASSQRLTGDNSPLHF. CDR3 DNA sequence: TGCGCCAGCAGCCAACGCCTGACAGGAGATAATTCACCCCTCCACTTT.

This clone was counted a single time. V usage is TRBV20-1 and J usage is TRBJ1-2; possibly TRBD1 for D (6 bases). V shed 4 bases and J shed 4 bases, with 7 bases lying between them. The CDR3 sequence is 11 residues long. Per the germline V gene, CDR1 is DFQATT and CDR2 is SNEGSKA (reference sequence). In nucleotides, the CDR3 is TGCAGTGCTACGGACAGCTATGGCTACACCTTC. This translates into CSATDSYGYTF.

The CDR3 nucleotides read TGTGCCAGCTCACCATCTGGGACAGGGAGCGAAAAACTGTTTTTT. Protein: CASSPSGTGSEKLFF. The rearrangement links TRBV18 to TRBJ1-4; TRBD1 agrees at 9 bases. The CDR3 is 15 amino acids. Trimming took 2 bases from V and 8 from J; bases not matched to a gene: 6. Germline loops: CDR1 KGHSH, CDR2 LQKENI. Filled out from reference TRBV18 and TRBJ1-4, the complete variable domain reads NAGVMQNPRHLVRRRGQEARLRCSPMKGHSHVYWYRQLPEEGLKFMVYLQKENIIDESGMPKERFSAEFPKEGPSILRIQQVVRGDSAAYFCASSPSGTGSEKLFFGSGTQLSVL.

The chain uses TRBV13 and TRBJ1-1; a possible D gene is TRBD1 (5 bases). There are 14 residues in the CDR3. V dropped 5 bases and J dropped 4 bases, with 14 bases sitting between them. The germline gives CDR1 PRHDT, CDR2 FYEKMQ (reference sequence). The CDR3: CASSRMAGLTEAFF. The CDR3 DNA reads TGTGCCAGCAGCCGTATGGCAGGGCTCACTGAAGCTTTCTTT.

The CDR3 reads CASSVRTGGKAFF. CDR3 bases: TGTGCCAGCAGCGTGCGGACAGGGGGAAAAGCTTTCTTT. The chain carries TRBV13 and TRBJ1-1; 10 bases match TRBD1. The V segment lost 5 bases and the J segment 9 bases; nucleotides outside the gene matches: 6. Per the germline V gene, CDR1 is PRHDT and CDR2 is FYEKMQ (reference sequence). The CDR3 extends over 13 amino acids.

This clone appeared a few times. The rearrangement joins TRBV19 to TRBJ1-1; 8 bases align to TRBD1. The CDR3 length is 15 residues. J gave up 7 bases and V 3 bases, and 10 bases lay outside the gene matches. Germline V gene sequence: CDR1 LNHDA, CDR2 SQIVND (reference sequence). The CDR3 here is CASSISTGARDEAFF. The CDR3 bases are TGTGCCAGTAGTATCTCGACAGGGGCGAGAGATGAAGCTTTCTTT. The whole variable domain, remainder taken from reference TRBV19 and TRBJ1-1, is DGGITQSPKYLFRKEGQNVTLSCEQNLNHDAMYWYRQDPGQGLRLIYYSQIVNDFQKGDIAEGYSVSREKKESFPLTVTSAQKNPTAFYLCASSISTGARDEAFFGQGTRLTVV.

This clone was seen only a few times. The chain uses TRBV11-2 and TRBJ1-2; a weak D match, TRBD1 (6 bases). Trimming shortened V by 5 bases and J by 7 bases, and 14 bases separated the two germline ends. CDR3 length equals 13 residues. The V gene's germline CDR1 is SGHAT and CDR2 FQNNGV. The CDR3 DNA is TGTGCCAGCAGCAAACGGGGGGCAATTGGCTACACCTTC. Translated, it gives CASSKRGAIGYTF. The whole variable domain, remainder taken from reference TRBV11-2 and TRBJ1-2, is EAGVAQSPRYKIIEKRQSVAFWCNPISGHATLYWYQQILGQGPKLLIQFQNNGVVDDSQLPKDRFSAERLKGVDSTLKIQPAKLEDSAVYLCASSKRGAIGYTFGSGTRLTVV.

CDR3 region: CASSLRQGEAFF. CDR3 nucleotide sequence: TGCGCCAGCAGCTTAAGACAGGGGGAAGCTTTCTTT. The rearrangement links TRBV5-1 to TRBJ1-1; 8 bases align to TRBD1. The CDR3 contains 12 residues. The V gene end was trimmed by 2 bases and the J gene end by 8 bases; junction bases not matched to a gene: 2. Germline CDR1 SGHRS, CDR2 YFSETQ.

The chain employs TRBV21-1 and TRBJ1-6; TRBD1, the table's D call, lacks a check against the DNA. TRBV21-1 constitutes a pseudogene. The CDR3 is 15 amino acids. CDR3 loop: CASSKKGQGSSPLHF. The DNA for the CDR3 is TGTGCCAGCAGCAAGAAGGGTCAGGGCAGTTCACCCCTCCACTTT.

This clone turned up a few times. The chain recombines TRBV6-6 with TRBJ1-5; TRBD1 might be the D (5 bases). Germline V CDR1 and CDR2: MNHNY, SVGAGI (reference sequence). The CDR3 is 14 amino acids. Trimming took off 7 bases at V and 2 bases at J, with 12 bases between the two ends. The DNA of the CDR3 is TGTGCCAGCACAGACAGTCAGGGCAATCAGCCCCAGCATTTT. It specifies CASTDSQGNQPQHF.

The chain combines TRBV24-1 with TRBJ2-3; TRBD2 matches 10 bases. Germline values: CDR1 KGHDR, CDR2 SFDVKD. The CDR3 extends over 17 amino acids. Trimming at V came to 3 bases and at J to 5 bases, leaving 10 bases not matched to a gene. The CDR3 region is CATSDRLAGGWIDTQYF. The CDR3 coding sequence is TGTGCCACCAGTGATAGATTAGCGGGGGGATGGATAGATACGCAGTATTTT.

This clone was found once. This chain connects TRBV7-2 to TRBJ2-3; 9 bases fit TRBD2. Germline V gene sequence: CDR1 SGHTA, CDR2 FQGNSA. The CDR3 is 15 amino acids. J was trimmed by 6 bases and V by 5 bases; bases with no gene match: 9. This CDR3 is CASSGRAGGRDTQYF. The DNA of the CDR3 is TGTGCCAGCAGCGGTAGGGCGGGGGGGCGCGATACGCAGTATTTT.

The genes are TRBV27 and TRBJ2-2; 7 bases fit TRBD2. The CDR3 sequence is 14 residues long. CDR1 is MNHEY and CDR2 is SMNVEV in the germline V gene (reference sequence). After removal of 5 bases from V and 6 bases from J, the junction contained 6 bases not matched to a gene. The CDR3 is CASSKGTIPGELFF. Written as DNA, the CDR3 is TGTGCCAGCAGTAAGGGGACTATCCCCGGGGAGCTGTTTTTT.

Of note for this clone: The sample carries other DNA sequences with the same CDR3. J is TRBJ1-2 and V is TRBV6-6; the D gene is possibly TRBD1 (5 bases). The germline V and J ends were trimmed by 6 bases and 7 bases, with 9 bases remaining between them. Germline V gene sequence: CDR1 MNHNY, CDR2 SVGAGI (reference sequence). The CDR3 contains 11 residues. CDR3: CASSPDSGYTF. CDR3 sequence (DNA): TGTGCCAGCAGCCCCGACAGTGGCTACACCTTC.

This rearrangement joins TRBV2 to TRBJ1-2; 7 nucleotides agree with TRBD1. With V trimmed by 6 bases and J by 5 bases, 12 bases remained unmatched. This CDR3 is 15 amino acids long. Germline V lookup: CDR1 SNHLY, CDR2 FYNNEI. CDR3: CASRGEQGSGYGYTF. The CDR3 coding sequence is TGTGCCAGCAGGGGGGAACAGGGGAGTGGGTATGGCTACACCTTC.